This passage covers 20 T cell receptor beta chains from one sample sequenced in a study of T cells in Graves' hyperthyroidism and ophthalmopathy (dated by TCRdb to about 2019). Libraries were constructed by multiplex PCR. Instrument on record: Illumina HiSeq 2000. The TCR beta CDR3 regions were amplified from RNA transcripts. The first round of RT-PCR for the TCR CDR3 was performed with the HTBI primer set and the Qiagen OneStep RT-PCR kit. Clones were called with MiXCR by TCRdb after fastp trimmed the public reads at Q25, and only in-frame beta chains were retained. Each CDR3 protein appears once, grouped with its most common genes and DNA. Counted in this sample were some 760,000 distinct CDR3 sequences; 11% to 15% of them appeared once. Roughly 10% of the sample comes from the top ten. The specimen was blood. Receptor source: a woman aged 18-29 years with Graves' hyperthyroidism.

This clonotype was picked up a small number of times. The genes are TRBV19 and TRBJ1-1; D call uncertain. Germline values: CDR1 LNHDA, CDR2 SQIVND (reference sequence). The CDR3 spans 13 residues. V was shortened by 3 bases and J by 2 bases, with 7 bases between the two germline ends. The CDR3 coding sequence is TGTGCCAGTAGTATCTCGATCAACACTGAAGCTTTCTTT. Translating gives CASSISINTEAFF.

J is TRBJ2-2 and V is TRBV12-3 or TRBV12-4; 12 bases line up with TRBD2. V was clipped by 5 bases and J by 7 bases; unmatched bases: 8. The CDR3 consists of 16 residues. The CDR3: CASSILAGGPGGELFF. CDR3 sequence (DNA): TGTGCCAGCAGTATCCTAGCGGGAGGGCCCGGCGGGGAGCTGTTTTTT.

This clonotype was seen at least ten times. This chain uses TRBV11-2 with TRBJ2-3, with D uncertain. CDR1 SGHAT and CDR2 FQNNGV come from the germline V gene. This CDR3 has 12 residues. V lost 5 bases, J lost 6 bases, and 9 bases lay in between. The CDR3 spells CASSTFGDTQYF. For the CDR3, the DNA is TGTGCCAGCAGCACCTTCGGGGATACGCAGTATTTT.

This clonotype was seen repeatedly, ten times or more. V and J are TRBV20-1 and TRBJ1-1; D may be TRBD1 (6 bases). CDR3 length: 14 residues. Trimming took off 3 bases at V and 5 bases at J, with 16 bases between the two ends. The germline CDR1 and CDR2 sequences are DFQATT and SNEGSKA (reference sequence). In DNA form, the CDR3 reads TGCAGTGCTAGGTTGGGGGGCGCGGGGACTGAAGCTTTCTTT. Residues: CSARLGGAGTEAFF.

The CDR3 sequence: CASSIVLGGTGELFF. CDR3 DNA sequence: TGTGCCAGTAGTATAGTCTTGGGAGGCACCGGGGAGCTGTTTTTT. The chain couples TRBV19 to TRBJ2-2, with D tentatively TRBD2 (6 bases). Deletions cut 1 base from V and 4 bases from J, with 10 bases between. The CDR3 runs to 15 residues. Germline V gives CDR1 LNHDA, CDR2 SQIVND (reference sequence).

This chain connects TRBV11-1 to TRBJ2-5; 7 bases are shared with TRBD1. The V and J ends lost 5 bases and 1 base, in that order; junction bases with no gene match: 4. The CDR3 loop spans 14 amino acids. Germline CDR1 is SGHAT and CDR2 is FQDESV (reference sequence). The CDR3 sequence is CASSKTGSQETQYF. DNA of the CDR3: TGTGCCAGCAGCAAGACAGGGTCCCAAGAGACCCAGTACTTC.

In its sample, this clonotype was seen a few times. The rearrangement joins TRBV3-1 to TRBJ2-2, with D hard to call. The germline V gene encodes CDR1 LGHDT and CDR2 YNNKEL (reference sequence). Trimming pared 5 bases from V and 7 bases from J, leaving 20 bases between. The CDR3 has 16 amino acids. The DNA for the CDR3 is TGTGCCAGCAGCAGAGGAGAGTTAAGGATTCTCGGGGAGCTGTTTTTT. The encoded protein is CASSRGELRILGELFF.

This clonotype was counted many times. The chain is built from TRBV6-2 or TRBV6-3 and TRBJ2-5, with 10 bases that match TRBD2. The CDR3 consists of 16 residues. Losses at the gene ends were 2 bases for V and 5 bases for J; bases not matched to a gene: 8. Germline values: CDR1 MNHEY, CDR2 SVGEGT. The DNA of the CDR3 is TGTGCCAGCAGTTACGAGAGCGGGAGGGCCCCGGAGACCCAGTACTTC. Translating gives CASSYESGRAPETQYF.

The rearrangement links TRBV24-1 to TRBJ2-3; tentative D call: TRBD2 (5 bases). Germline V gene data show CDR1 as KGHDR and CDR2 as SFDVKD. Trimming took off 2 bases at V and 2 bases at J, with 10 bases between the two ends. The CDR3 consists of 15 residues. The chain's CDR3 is CATSDSPRDTDTQYF. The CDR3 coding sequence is TGTGCCACCAGTGATTCCCCCCGGGACACAGATACGCAGTATTTT.

The chain's CDR3 is CAREAGTSSPSGANVLTF. The CDR3 DNA reads TGTGCCAGAGAAGCCGGGACATCCTCCCCCTCTGGGGCCAACGTCCTGACTTTC. This chain uses TRBV2 with TRBJ2-6, with D possibly matching TRBD1 (6 bases). With 9 bases removed from V and 0 bases from J, the gap between germline ends came to 21 bases. CDR3 length: 18 amino acids. Per germline, CDR1 SNHLY and CDR2 FYNNEI.

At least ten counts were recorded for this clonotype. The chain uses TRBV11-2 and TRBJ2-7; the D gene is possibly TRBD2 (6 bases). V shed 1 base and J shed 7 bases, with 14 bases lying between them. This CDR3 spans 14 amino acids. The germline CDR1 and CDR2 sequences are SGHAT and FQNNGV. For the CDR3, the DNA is TGTGCCAGCAGCTTAGTAGCGGTCCAGAAAGAGCAGTACTTC. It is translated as CASSLVAVQKEQYF.

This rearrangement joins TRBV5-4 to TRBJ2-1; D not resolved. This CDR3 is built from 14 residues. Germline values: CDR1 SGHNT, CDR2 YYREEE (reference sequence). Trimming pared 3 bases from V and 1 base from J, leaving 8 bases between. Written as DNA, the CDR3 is TGTGCCAGCAGCTGGCGGTTTTCCTACAATGAGCAGTTCTTC. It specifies CASSWRFSYNEQFF.

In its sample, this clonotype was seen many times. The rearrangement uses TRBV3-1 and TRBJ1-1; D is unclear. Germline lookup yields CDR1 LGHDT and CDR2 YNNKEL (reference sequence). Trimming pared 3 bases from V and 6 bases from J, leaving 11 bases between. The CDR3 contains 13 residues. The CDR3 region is CASSHHSPPEAFF. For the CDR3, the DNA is TGTGCCAGCAGCCACCATTCCCCCCCTGAAGCTTTCTTT.

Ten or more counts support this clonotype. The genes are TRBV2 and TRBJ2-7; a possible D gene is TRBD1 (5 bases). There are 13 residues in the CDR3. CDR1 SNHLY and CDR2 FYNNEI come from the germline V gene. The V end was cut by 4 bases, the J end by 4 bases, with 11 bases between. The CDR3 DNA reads TGTGCCAGCAGTGCAGGGAAGAATTACGAGCAGTACTTC. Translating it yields CASSAGKNYEQYF.

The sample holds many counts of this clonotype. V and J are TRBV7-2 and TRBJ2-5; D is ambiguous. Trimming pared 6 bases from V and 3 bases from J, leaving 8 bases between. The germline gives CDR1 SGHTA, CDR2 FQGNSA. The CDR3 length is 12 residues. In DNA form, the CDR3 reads TGTGCCAGCAGGCGGAACAAAGAGACCCAGTACTTC. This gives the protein CASRRNKETQYF.

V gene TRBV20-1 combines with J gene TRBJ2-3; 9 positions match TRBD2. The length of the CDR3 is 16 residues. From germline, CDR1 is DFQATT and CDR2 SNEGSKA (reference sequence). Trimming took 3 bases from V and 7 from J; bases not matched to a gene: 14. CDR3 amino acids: CSASSSGTSFTYTQYF. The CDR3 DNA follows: TGCAGTGCTAGCAGCTCCGGGACTAGCTTTACTTATACGCAGTATTTT.

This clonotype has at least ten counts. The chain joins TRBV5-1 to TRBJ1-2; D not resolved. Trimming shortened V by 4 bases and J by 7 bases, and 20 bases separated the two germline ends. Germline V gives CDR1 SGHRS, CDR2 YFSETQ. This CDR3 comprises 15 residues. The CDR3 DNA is TGCGCCAGCAGCCAAGGTGGCCCTCGGGCCTCTGGCTACACCTTC. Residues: CASSQGGPRASGYTF.

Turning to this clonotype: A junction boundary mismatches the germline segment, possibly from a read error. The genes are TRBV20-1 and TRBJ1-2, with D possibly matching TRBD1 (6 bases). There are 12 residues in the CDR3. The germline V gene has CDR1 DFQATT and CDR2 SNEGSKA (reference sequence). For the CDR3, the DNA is TGCAGTGCTACCGACCTGCGAGGGGGGACCCCCTTC. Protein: CSATDLRGGTPF.

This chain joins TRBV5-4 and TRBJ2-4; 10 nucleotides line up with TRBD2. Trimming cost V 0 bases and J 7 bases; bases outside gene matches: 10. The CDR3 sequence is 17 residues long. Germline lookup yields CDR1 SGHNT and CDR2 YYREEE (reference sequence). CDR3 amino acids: CASSLVGSGRLRNIQYF. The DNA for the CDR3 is TGTGCCAGCAGCTTGGTGGGTAGCGGGAGGTTGCGGAACATTCAGTACTTC.

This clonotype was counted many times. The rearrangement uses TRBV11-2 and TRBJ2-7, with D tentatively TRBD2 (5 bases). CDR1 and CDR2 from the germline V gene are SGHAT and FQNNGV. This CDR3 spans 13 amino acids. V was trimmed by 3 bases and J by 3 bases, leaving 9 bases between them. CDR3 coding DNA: TGTGCCAGCAGCTTTATAGGGAGCTACGAGCAGTACTTC. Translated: CASSFIGSYEQYF.